Each of the 9 T cell receptor beta chains below was sequenced from the same sample in a study of cytomegalovirus exposure and HLA in healthy donors. Use of 60 Vbeta and 13 Jbeta primers characterized the PCR. Repertoires were generated with immunoSEQ multiplex PCR, while TCRdb's copy carries only in-frame clones and drops some. The sample lists 110,000 to 150,000 clones, approximately 80% seen once, with 3% to 4.5% in the top ten. The sequenced sample consisted of PBMCs. These receptors were obtained from a male donor in good health and CMV-seronegative.

V and J are TRBV6-1 and TRBJ2-4, with unresolved D. The V gene's germline CDR1 is MNHNS and CDR2 SASEGT. Trimming stripped 1 base from V and 14 bases from J, with 15 bases between. The CDR3 covers 13 residues. Here the CDR3 reads CASSEEKAPTKYF. The CDR3 DNA follows: TGTGCCAGCAGTGAAGAGAAGGCACCTACTAAGTACTTC.

As DNA, the CDR3 is TGCGCCAGCAGCTTGTACCCGGGCCAGGGGGCCTACGAGCAGTACTTC. It encodes CASSLYPGQGAYEQYF. V gene TRBV5-1 combines with J gene TRBJ2-7, with 7 nucleotides matching TRBD1. The CDR3 contains 16 residues. Germline-derived CDR1 and CDR2 are SGHRS and YFSETQ. The ends lost 1 base at V and 2 bases at J; junction bases unmatched: 9.

The V call is TRBV30, the J call TRBJ2-7, with D possibly matching TRBD2 (6 bases). Germline-derived CDR1 and CDR2 are GTSNPN and SVGIG (reference sequence). Deletions cut 0 bases from V and 2 bases from J, with 11 bases between. This CDR3 spans 14 amino acids. The CDR3, as DNA: TGTGCCTGGAGTGTCTCCGGAGGGCCCTACGAGCAGTACTTC. This codes for CAWSVSGGPYEQYF.

V gene TRBV30 combines with J gene TRBJ1-1; 9 bases line up with TRBD1. Trimming at V came to 2 bases and at J to 11 bases, leaving 21 bases not matched to a gene. Germline-derived CDR1 and CDR2 are GTSNPN and SVGIG (reference sequence). The CDR3 is 17 amino acids. The CDR3 loop reads CAWSRGIPGQGKLEAFF. The DNA of the CDR3 is TGTGCCTGGAGTCGAGGCATTCCGGGACAGGGTAAGCTCGAGGCTTTCTTT.

The V gene is TRBV7-9, the J gene TRBJ2-5; D is possibly TRBD1 (6 bases). Trimming cost V 3 bases and J 4 bases, with 12 bases left between them. CDR1 is SEHNR, CDR2 FQNEAQ, per germline (reference sequence). The CDR3 covers 14 residues. The CDR3 sequence: CASSLGHRPETQYF. The DNA for the CDR3 is TGTGCCAGCAGCTTGGGACACCGGCCAGAGACCCAGTACTTC.

The chain employs TRBV2 and TRBJ1-1; D is undetermined. CDR1 SNHLY and CDR2 FYNNEI come from the germline V gene. The CDR3 runs to 12 residues. Trimming stripped 6 bases from V and 4 bases from J, with 9 bases between. In DNA, the CDR3 is TGTGCCAGCAGAAAAGGACTCACTGAAGCTTTCTTT. The encoded protein is CASRKGLTEAFF.

CDR3 sequence: CASSLEQNTGELFF. The CDR3 bases are TGTGCCAGCAGCTTAGAACAGAACACCGGGGAGCTGTTTTTT. V is TRBV7-9 and J is TRBJ2-2, with unresolved D. The CDR3 is 14 amino acids. Germline CDR1 reads SEHNR; CDR2 reads FQNEAQ (reference sequence). The germline V and J ends were trimmed by 1 base and 1 base, with 4 bases remaining between them.

The chain is built from TRBV18 and TRBJ2-1, with a tentative D call TRBD2 (6 bases). The germline V gene encodes CDR1 KGHSH and CDR2 LQKENI. V dropped 1 base and J dropped 7 bases, with 11 bases sitting between them. The CDR3 spans 14 residues. The chain's CDR3 is CASSPLGLPNEQFF. CDR3 coding DNA: TGTGCCAGCTCACCACTGGGACTTCCAAATGAGCAGTTCTTC.

The chain employs TRBV7-9 and TRBJ1-2; D remains unclear. V shed 1 base and J shed 2 bases, with 5 bases lying between them. Germline lookup yields CDR1 SEHNR and CDR2 FQNEAQ (reference sequence). The CDR3 runs 13 residues. The chain's CDR3 is CASSLDSNYGYTF. CDR3 DNA: TGTGCCAGCAGCTTAGACAGCAACTATGGCTACACCTTC.